This TCR beta chain was captured in a study of blood T cell repertoires in COVID-19. On the study more broadly: Italy, Spain and the United States were the sources of the convalescent and acute COVID-19 samples. From T cells, B-cell-depleted T cells, or PBMCs came the material, which was cDNA or gDNA.

This clone was observed a single time. Authors' data handling: Using reference gene primer amplification, nucleated cell counts were estimated. Libraries were prepared by immunoSEQ multiplex PCR; TCRdb keeps only in-frame clonotypes and omits some of them. V, J and clone size are taken as reported in that table, and D and trimming were inferred from the DNA itself. The sample shows about 90,000 clones, more than 70% of them seen only once. This CDR3 comprises 15 residues. Unmatched junction bases numbered 10, after V lost 6 bases and J lost 4 bases. Germline CDR1 MRHNA, CDR2 SNTAGT. V gene TRBV6-4 combines with J gene TRBJ2-7; 9 nucleotides agree with TRBD1. The specimen was peripheral blood. This TCR was recovered from a human donor in a cohort sampled during active COVID-19. CDR3 protein: CASSLQRTGEYEQYF. The CDR3 DNA sequence: TGTGCCAGCAGCCTCCAAAGGACAGGGGAGTACGAGCAGTACTTC.